These 20 T cell receptor beta chains share one sample of origin, sequenced in a study of blood T cell repertoires in COVID-19. Produced via immunoSEQ multiplex PCR; TCRdb's table is partial and in-frame only. The sample includes tens of thousands of clones, roughly 88% of them seen just once. Sequencing used peripheral blood. All receptors come from a man aged 25 to 40 with acute or convalescent COVID-19.

The chain combines TRBV19 with TRBJ2-6; D is uncertain. Deletions cut 7 bases from V and 0 bases from J, with 10 bases between. This CDR3 region has 15 residues. The germline CDR1 and CDR2 sequences are LNHDA and SQIVND (reference sequence). In DNA form, the CDR3 reads TGTGCCAGTAACTTGCTAGACTCTGGGGCCAACGTCCTGACTTTC. Protein sequence: CASNLLDSGANVLTF.

The CDR3 here is CASSLGPRRYGYTF. CDR3 DNA: TGTGCCAGCAGCTTGGGCCCTAGGAGGTATGGCTACACCTTC. This chain uses TRBV5-5 with TRBJ1-2; unclear D gene. Germline-derived CDR1 and CDR2 are SGHKS and YYEKEE (reference sequence). Trimming pared 0 bases from V and 5 bases from J, leaving 11 bases between. CDR3 length: 14 amino acids.

V is TRBV27 and J is TRBJ1-5, with D maybe TRBD1 (5 bases). The CDR3 has 14 residues. Germline V lookup: CDR1 MNHEY, CDR2 SMNVEV (reference sequence). V was pared by 7 bases and J by 0 bases, with 10 bases between. The CDR3 loop reads CASTDRYSNQPQHF. In nucleotides, the CDR3 is TGTGCCAGCACAGACAGATATAGCAATCAGCCCCAGCATTTT.

V and J are TRBV5-1 and TRBJ1-1; 7 positions agree with TRBD1. V lost 3 bases to trimming and J lost 1 base; unmatched junction nucleotides: 3. This CDR3 region has 14 residues. Per the germline V gene, CDR1 is SGHRS and CDR2 is YFSETQ. Here the CDR3 reads CASSSRTGNTEAFF. DNA for the CDR3: TGCGCCAGCAGCTCCCGGACAGGGAACACTGAAGCTTTCTTT.

This clone has just one count. The chain employs TRBV29-1 and TRBJ1-5, with D perhaps matching TRBD1 (5 bases). The CDR3 runs 13 residues. V lost 4 bases to trimming and J lost 3 bases, with 10 bases between them. The germline V gene encodes CDR1 SQVTM and CDR2 ANQGSEA. This CDR3 is CSVGGVANQPQHF. The CDR3 DNA sequence: TGCAGCGTTGGGGGGGTCGCCAATCAGCCCCAGCATTTT.

V is TRBV5-4 and J is TRBJ1-1; the D is unclear. Per germline, CDR1 SGHNT and CDR2 YYREEE (reference sequence). Trimming shortened V by 1 base and J by 1 base, and 5 bases separated the two germline ends. The length of the CDR3 is 13 residues. The chain's CDR3 is CASSLQENTEAFF. DNA of the CDR3: TGTGCCAGCAGCTTGCAGGAGAACACTGAAGCTTTCTTT. The full variable domain, in which reference TRBV5-4 and TRBJ1-1 provide the parts outside the CDR3, is ETGVTQSPTHLIKTRGQQVTLRCSSQSGHNTVSWYQQALGQGPQFIFQYYREEENGRGNFPPRFSGLQFPNYSSELNVNALELDDSALYLCASSLQENTEAFFGQGTRLTVV.

The rearrangement uses TRBV19 and TRBJ2-2, with unresolved D. The V and J ends lost 2 bases and 1 base respectively, with 5 bases between them. This CDR3 is built from 14 residues. Germline-derived CDR1 and CDR2 are LNHDA and SQIVND (reference sequence). DNA for the CDR3: TGTGCCAGTAGTATACCCGGGAACACCGGGGAGCTGTTTTTT. Encoded protein: CASSIPGNTGELFF.

The gene calls are TRBV25-1 and TRBJ1-4; the match to TRBD1 covers 7 bases. The V gene end was trimmed by 8 bases and the J gene end by 10 bases; junction bases not matched to a gene: 10. Germline CDR1 reads MGHDK; CDR2 reads SYGVNS. The CDR3 has 13 amino acids. The CDR3 coding sequence is TGTGCCAGCTTATCGGAGGGGGCCGTAAAACTGTTTTTT. Its translation: CASLSEGAVKLFF.

V usage is TRBV9 and J usage is TRBJ2-1; 12 positions match TRBD1. This CDR3 region has 15 residues. Germline V gives CDR1 SGDLS, CDR2 YYNGEE. Losses at the gene ends were 4 bases for V and 9 bases for J; bases not matched to a gene: 8. The CDR3 DNA is TGTGCCAGCAGCTTAGAACCGGGACAGGGGGCTGAGCAGTTCTTC. Amino acid sequence: CASSLEPGQGAEQFF.

This chain uses TRBV4-2 with TRBJ1-2; 7 bases line up with TRBD1. V lost 4 bases, J lost 1 base, and 12 bases stayed unmatched. The CDR3 is made up of 17 amino acids. Germline loops: CDR1 LGHNA, CDR2 YNFKEQ. The CDR3 here is CASSREMGQMINYGYTF. Here the CDR3 DNA reads TGTGCCAGCAGCCGTGAGATGGGACAGATGATTAACTATGGCTACACCTTC.

The chain uses TRBV20-1 and TRBJ2-1; D is unresolved. V was shortened by 3 bases and J by 5 bases, with 11 bases between the two germline ends. The germline V gene has CDR1 DFQATT and CDR2 SNEGSKA (reference sequence). The CDR3 runs 13 residues. For the CDR3, the DNA is TGCAGTGCTAGTGGGCCCCCCAACAATGAGCAGTTCTTC. It specifies CSASGPPNNEQFF.

The chain uses TRBV5-4 and TRBJ2-5, with 8 nucleotides matching TRBD2. J was trimmed by 0 bases and V by 2 bases; bases with no gene match: 3. CDR3 length: 15 amino acids. Germline CDR1 SGHNT, CDR2 YYREEE (reference sequence). The CDR3 DNA is TGTGCCAGCAGCTTAGGCGGGGGGAACCAAGAGACCCAGTACTTC. This translates into CASSLGGGNQETQYF.

The chain links TRBV2 to TRBJ1-1, with TRBD1 matching 7 bases. CDR1 SNHLY and CDR2 FYNNEI come from the germline V gene. After removal of 11 bases from V and 4 bases from J, the junction contained 13 bases not matched to a gene. The CDR3 runs 14 residues. CDR3 residues: CAGQSEGAGTEAFF. CDR3 sequence (DNA): TGTGCCGGGCAATCGGAGGGGGCTGGCACTGAAGCTTTCTTT.

On this clone itself: The same CDR3 arises from other DNA sequences in this sample as well. The chain couples TRBV7-8 to TRBJ2-3; TRBD1 is a possible D gene (6 bases). Trimming stripped 1 base from V and 0 bases from J, with 11 bases between. The germline V gene encodes CDR1 SGHVS and CDR2 FQNEAQ. This CDR3 is 16 amino acids long. DNA for the CDR3: TGTGCCAGCAGCTTAGTCACAGGGAAGAGCACAGATACGCAGTATTTT. Residues: CASSLVTGKSTDTQYF.

V and J are TRBV4-1 and TRBJ2-3; 8 bases fit TRBD1. V gave up 0 bases and J gave up 4 bases; unmatched junction bases: 9. Germline CDR1 reads MGHRA; CDR2 reads YSYEKL. The CDR3 length is 17 residues. The CDR3 loop reads CASSQDSQGGKADTQYF. The CDR3 DNA follows: TGCGCCAGCAGCCAAGATTCACAGGGGGGCAAGGCAGATACGCAGTATTTT.

The CDR3 DNA sequence: TGTGCCAGCTCACCGGGACTAGCGGGAGGGAGCTCCTACAATGAGCAGTTCTTC. It encodes CASSPGLAGGSSYNEQFF. This chain connects TRBV18 to TRBJ2-1, with TRBD2 identical over 16 bases. Per the germline V gene, CDR1 is KGHSH and CDR2 is LQKENI. The V segment lost 3 bases and the J segment 0 bases; nucleotides outside the gene matches: 2. The CDR3 spans 18 residues.

The chain recombines TRBV7-9 with TRBJ2-3, with unresolved D. CDR3 length: 12 amino acids. V was trimmed by 5 bases and J by 5 bases, leaving 8 bases between them. The germline V gene encodes CDR1 SEHNR and CDR2 FQNEAQ (reference sequence). CDR3 amino acids: CASSPSGDTQYF. CDR3 DNA: TGTGCCAGCAGCCCGTCCGGAGATACGCAGTATTTT.

V gene TRBV7-3 combines with J gene TRBJ2-3; 12 nucleotides agree with TRBD2. The CDR3 is made up of 15 amino acids. V lost 5 bases to trimming and J lost 3 bases; unmatched junction nucleotides: 3. Looked up from germline, CDR1 is SGHTA and CDR2 is FQGTGA. Here the CDR3 reads CASSPTSGRTDTQYF. The DNA of the CDR3 is TGTGCCAGCAGCCCGACTAGCGGGAGAACAGATACGCAGTATTTT.

The J gene is TRBJ1-4, the V gene TRBV6-4; no clear D. CDR1 is MRHNA and CDR2 is SNTAGT in the germline V gene. V lost 5 bases and J lost 4, with 8 bases in between. The CDR3 contains 13 residues. The DNA of the CDR3 is TGTGCCAGCAGTATAGAGATTAATGAAAAACTGTTTTTT. It translates to CASSIEINEKLFF.

This chain links TRBV5-5 with TRBJ1-5; a possible D gene is TRBD1 (6 bases). The CDR3 length is 15 residues. V was pared by 0 bases and J by 6 bases, with 13 bases between. CDR1 is SGHKS and CDR2 is YYEKEE in the germline V gene (reference sequence). This chain's CDR3 is CASSLGFQGFQPQHF. The CDR3 DNA is TGTGCCAGCAGCTTGGGTTTCCAGGGGTTTCAGCCCCAGCATTTT.